A single sample is the source of the 14 T cell receptor beta chains below, sequenced in a study of CD8 T cells in ankylosing spondylitis. TCRdb processed the 5' RACE reads anew with MiXCR; each CDR3 protein has one entry. The sample shows about 27,000 distinct CDR3 sequences, 6.5% to 9% of them seen only once. Sequenced input: blood. Receptors originate from a male donor with ankylosing spondylitis or in good health (not recorded which).

There are many counts of this clonotype. The chain couples TRBV28 to TRBJ2-2, with TRBD2 matching over 7 bases. CDR3 length: 15 amino acids. Germline trimming cut 5 bases from V and 0 bases from J; bases unmatched to any gene: 3. Germline assignment: CDR1 MDHEN and CDR2 SYDVKM. This CDR3 reads CASSISGPNTGELFF. CDR3 coding DNA: TGTGCCAGCAGTATTAGCGGGCCGAACACCGGGGAGCTGTTTTTT.

This clonotype was counted at least ten times. The chain has TRBV20-1 and TRBJ2-3, with unresolved D. V shed 2 bases and J shed 6 bases, with 3 bases lying between them. This CDR3 region has 10 residues. The germline V gene encodes CDR1 DFQATT and CDR2 SNEGSKA (reference sequence). The CDR3, as DNA: TGCAGTGCTAGATTGGATACGCAGTATTTT. This sequence encodes CSARLDTQYF.

This clonotype was seen only a few times. The chain recombines TRBV5-1 with TRBJ2-1; D gene ambiguous. This CDR3 is built from 14 residues. The V gene lost 0 bases and the J gene lost 7 bases, with 11 bases spanning the gap. CDR1 is SGHRS and CDR2 is YFSETQ in the germline V gene. This chain's CDR3 is CASSLAAPPNEQFF. CDR3 nucleotides: TGCGCCAGCAGCTTGGCGGCTCCTCCTAATGAGCAGTTCTTC.

The sample holds many counts of this clonotype. V usage is TRBV15 and J usage is TRBJ2-2; no reliable D call. Per germline, CDR1 LNHNV and CDR2 YYDKDF (reference sequence). Trimming left V 0 bases short and J 4 bases short, with 9 bases between. The length of the CDR3 is 15 residues. In DNA, the CDR3 is TGTGCCACCAGCAGAGATGGGGTCAGCACCGGGGAGCTGTTTTTT. It translates to CATSRDGVSTGELFF.

Many counts were recorded for this clonotype. The chain links TRBV4-3 to TRBJ2-5, with D unresolved. The CDR3 length is 14 residues. Trimming removed 0 bases from V and 0 bases from J, with 5 bases in between. Germline-derived CDR1 and CDR2 are LGHNA and YSLEER. The CDR3 coding sequence is TGCGCCAGCAGCCAAGATACGGACCAAGAGACCCAGTACTTC. Protein product: CASSQDTDQETQYF.

In its sample, this clonotype was seen a few times. This chain uses TRBV13 with TRBJ2-3; D call uncertain. CDR1 is PRHDT, CDR2 FYEKMQ, per germline (reference sequence). The CDR3 is 13 residues long. V shed 2 bases and J shed 6 bases, with 9 bases lying between them. The CDR3: CASSLQTRDTQYF. The CDR3 coding sequence is TGTGCCAGCAGCTTACAGACCAGGGATACGCAGTATTTT.

This clonotype was seen repeatedly, ten times or more. V gene TRBV5-5 combines with J gene TRBJ1-4; maybe TRBD1 (5 bases). V was cut by 4 bases and J by 0 bases, with 13 bases left in between. This CDR3 is built from 16 residues. Looked up from germline, CDR1 is SGHKS and CDR2 is YYEKEE (reference sequence). This CDR3 reads CASSGGSRSTNEKLFF. For the CDR3, the DNA is TGTGCCAGCAGCGGGGGTTCGCGCTCAACTAATGAAAAACTGTTTTTT.

The V call is TRBV9, the J call TRBJ2-3; a possible D gene is TRBD2 (6 bases). The CDR3 spans 15 residues. Germline CDR1 reads SGDLS; CDR2 reads YYNGEE. V lost 4 bases and J lost 2, with 14 bases in between. CDR3 amino acids: CASSSRSGATDTQYF. CDR3 nucleotide sequence: TGTGCCAGCAGCTCCCGTAGCGGTGCCACAGATACGCAGTATTTT. The complete variable domain, with remaining parts taken from reference TRBV9 and TRBJ2-3, reads DSGVTQTPKHLITATGQRVTLRCSPRSGDLSVYWYQQSLDQGLQFLIQYYNGEERAKGNILERFSAQQFPDLHSELNLSSLELGDSALYFCASSSRSGATDTQYFGPGTRLTVL.

This clonotype was seen more than once but under ten times. This rearrangement joins TRBV29-1 to TRBJ1-3; unclear D gene. This CDR3 region has 11 residues. Germline CDR1 and CDR2: SQVTM and ANQGSEA. V was trimmed by 5 bases and J by 7 bases, leaving 9 bases between them. The CDR3 nucleotides are TGCAGCGTTCTAGACGGCAACACCATATATTTT. Amino acids: CSVLDGNTIYF.

The V call is TRBV29-1, the J call TRBJ2-3; D gene unclear. The germline V and J ends were trimmed by 3 bases and 1 base, with 5 bases remaining between them. This CDR3 is built from 12 residues. The V gene's germline CDR1 is SQVTM and CDR2 ANQGSEA. The CDR3 coding sequence is TGCAGCGTTGAGGGCGGCACAGATACGCAGTATTTT. The encoded protein is CSVEGGTDTQYF.

This clonotype appeared a few times. The chain joins TRBV15 to TRBJ2-3; D unclear. The CDR3 sequence is 16 residues long. Germline assignment: CDR1 LNHNV and CDR2 YYDKDF (reference sequence). The ends were cut back, 0 bases at V and 2 bases at J, with 12 bases in the middle. In DNA form, the CDR3 reads TGTGCCACCAGCAGAGATCGCCGGGCTTCCACAGATACGCAGTATTTT. Its protein product is CATSRDRRASTDTQYF.

This clonotype is judged medium-sized. J is TRBJ2-2 and V is TRBV5-1, with a tentative D call TRBD1 (6 bases). CDR3 length equals 15 residues. CDR1 is SGHRS and CDR2 is YFSETQ in the germline V gene. V was clipped by 1 base and J by 5 bases, with 12 bases between them. CDR3 in DNA: TGCGCCAGCAGCTTGACAGGGTACGGAACCGGGGAGCTGTTTTTT. Amino acids: CASSLTGYGTGELFF.

The chain couples TRBV5-5 to TRBJ2-3, with 7 bases that match TRBD2. CDR3 length: 15 residues. Germline V lookup: CDR1 SGHKS, CDR2 YYEKEE (reference sequence). With V trimmed by 4 bases and J by 1 base, 6 bases remained unmatched. This CDR3 is CASSGFAGGTDTQYF. The CDR3 DNA is TGTGCCAGCAGCGGCTTCGCGGGGGGCACAGATACGCAGTATTTT.

At least ten counts were recorded for this clonotype. The V gene is TRBV12-3 or TRBV12-4, the J gene TRBJ2-3, with D perhaps TRBD1 (6 bases). The CDR3 is 15 amino acids. Trimming removed 6 bases at V and 3 bases at J, with 16 bases between. CDR3 loop: CASSPDRPGTDTQYF. CDR3 nucleotides: TGTGCCAGCAGCCCCGACAGGCCGGGAACAGATACGCAGTATTTT.